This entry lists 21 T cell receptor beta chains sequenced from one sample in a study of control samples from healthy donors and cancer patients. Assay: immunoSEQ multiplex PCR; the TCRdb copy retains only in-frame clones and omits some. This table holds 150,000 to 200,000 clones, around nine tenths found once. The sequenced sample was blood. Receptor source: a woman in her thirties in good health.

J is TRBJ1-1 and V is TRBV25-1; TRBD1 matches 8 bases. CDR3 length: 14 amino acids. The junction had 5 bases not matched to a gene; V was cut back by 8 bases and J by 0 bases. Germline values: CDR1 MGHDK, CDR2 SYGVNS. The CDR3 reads CASGLTGVNTEAFF. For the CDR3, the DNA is TGTGCCAGCGGACTGACAGGGGTGAACACTGAAGCTTTCTTT.

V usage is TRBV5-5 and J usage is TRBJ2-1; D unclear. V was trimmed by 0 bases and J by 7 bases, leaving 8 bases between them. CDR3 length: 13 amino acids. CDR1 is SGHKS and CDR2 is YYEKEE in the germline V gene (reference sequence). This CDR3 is CASSLELENEQFF. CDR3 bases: TGTGCCAGCAGCTTGGAGCTGGAAAATGAGCAGTTCTTC.

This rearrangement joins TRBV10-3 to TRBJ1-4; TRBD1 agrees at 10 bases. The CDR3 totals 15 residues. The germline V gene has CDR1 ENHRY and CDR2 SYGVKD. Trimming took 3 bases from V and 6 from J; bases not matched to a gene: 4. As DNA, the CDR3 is TGTGCCATCAGTGAAGCCGGGACAGGGGATGAAAAACTGTTTTTT. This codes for CAISEAGTGDEKLFF.

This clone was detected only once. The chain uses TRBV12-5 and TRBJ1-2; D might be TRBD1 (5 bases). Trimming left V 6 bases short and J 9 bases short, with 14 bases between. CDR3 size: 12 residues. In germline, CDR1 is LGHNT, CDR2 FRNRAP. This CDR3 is CASGNQGSSYTF. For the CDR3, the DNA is TGTGCTAGTGGGAATCAGGGTAGCAGCTACACCTTC. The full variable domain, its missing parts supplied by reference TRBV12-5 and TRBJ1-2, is DARVTQTPRHKVTEMGQEVTMRCQPILGHNTVFWYRQTMMQGLELLAYFRNRAPLDDSGMPKDRFSAEMPDATLATLKIQPSEPRDSAVYFCASGNQGSSYTFGSGTRLTVV.

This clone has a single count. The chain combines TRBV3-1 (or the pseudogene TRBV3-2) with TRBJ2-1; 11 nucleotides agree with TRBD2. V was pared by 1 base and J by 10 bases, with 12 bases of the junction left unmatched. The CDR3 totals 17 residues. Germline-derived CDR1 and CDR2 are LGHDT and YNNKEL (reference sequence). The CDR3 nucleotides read TGTGCCAGCAGCCAAGGCTCGGGACTAGCGGCCAGGGGCGAGCAGTTCTTC. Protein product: CASSQGSGLAARGEQFF.

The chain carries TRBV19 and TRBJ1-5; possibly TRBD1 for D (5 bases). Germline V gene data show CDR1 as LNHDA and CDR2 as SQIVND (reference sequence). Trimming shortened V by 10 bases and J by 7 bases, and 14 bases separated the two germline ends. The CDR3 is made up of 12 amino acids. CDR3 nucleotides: TGTGCCACCCAGGACGGGGCCCAGCCCCAGCATTTT. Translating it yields CATQDGAQPQHF.

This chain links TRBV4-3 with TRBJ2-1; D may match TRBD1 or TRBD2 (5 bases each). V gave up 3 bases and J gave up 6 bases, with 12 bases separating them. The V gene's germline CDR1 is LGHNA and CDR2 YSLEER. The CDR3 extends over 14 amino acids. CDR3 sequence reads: CASSQPGRINEQFF. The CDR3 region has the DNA TGCGCCAGCAGCCAGCCGGGACGTATCAATGAGCAGTTCTTC.

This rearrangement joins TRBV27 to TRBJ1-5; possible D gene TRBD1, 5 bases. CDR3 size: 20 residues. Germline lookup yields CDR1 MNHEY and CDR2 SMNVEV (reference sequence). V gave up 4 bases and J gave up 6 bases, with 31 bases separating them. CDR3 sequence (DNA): TGTGCCAGCAGTTCGAGACTTCCCTGGGGACCTGGGGCCTTAGGTCAGCCCCAGCATTTT. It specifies CASSSRLPWGPGALGQPQHF.

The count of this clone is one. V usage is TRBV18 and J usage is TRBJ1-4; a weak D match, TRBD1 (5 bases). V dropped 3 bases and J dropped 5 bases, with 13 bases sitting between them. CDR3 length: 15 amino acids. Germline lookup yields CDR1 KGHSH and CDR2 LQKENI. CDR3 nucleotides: TGTGCCAGCTCACCTTCGAGACAGACGAATGAAAAACTGTTTTTT. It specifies CASSPSRQTNEKLFF.

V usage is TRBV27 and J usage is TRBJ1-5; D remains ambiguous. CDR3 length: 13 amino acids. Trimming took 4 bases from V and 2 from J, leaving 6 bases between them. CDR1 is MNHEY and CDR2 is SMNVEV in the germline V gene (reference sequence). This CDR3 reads CASSSGGNQPQHF. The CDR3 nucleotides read TGTGCCAGCAGTTCCGGAGGCAATCAGCCCCAGCATTTT.

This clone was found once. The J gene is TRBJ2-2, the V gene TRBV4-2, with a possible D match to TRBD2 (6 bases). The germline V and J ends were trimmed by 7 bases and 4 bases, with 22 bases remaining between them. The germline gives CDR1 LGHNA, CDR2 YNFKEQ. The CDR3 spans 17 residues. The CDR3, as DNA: TGTGCCAGCACCCCACAGGTTTTGGTCGGGGGCACCGGGGAGCTGTTTTTT. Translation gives CASTPQVLVGGTGELFF.

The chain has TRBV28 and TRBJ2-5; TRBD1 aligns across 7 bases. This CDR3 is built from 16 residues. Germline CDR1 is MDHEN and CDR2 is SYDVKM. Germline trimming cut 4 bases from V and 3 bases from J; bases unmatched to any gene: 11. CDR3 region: CASSSYRTGDKETQYF. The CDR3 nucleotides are TGTGCCAGCAGTTCATATCGGACAGGAGATAAAGAGACCCAGTACTTC. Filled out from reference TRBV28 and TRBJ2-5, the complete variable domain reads DVKVTQSSRYLVKRTGEKVFLECVQDMDHENMFWYRQDPGLGLRLIYFSYDVKMKEKGDIPEGYSVSREKKERFSLILESASTNQTSMYLCASSSYRTGDKETQYFGPGTRLLVL.

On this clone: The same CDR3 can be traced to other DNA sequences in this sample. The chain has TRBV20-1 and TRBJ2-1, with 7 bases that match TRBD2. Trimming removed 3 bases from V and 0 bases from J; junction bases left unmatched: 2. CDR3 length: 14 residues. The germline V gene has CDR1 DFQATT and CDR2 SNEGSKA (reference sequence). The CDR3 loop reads CSASGGSSYNEQFF. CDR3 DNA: TGCAGTGCTAGTGGCGGGAGCTCCTACAATGAGCAGTTCTTC.

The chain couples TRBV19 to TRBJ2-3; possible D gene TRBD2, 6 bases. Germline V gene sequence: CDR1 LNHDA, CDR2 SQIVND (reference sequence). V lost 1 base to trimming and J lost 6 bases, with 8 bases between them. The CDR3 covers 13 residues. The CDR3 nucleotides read TGTGCCAGTAGTATAGCGGGAGAGGATACGCAGTATTTT. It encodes CASSIAGEDTQYF. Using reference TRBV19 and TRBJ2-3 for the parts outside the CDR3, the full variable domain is DGGITQSPKYLFRKEGQNVTLSCEQNLNHDAMYWYRQDPGQGLRLIYYSQIVNDFQKGDIAEGYSVSREKKESFPLTVTSAQKNPTAFYLCASSIAGEDTQYFGPGTRLTVL.

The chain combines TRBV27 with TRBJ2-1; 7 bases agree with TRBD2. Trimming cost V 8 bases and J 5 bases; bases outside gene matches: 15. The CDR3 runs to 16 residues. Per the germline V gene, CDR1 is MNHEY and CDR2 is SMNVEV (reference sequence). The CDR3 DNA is TGTGCCAGCCATCCCTTGGCGGGAGAACGGGACAATGAGCAGTTCTTC. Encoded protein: CASHPLAGERDNEQFF.

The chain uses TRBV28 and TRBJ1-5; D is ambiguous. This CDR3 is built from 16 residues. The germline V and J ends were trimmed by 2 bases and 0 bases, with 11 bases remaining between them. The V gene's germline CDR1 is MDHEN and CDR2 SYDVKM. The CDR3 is CASSLRAASSNQPQHF. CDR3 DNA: TGTGCCAGCAGTTTAAGGGCAGCCTCTAGCAATCAGCCCCAGCATTTT.

The CDR3 loop is CASSFQGMDYEQYF. The CDR3 nucleotides are TGTGCCAGCAGTTTTCAGGGAATGGACTACGAGCAGTACTTC. V gene TRBV27 combines with J gene TRBJ2-7; possibly TRBD1 for D (5 bases). With 3 bases removed from V and 3 bases from J, the gap between germline ends came to 12 bases. The CDR3 is made up of 14 amino acids. Looked up from germline, CDR1 is MNHEY and CDR2 is SMNVEV (reference sequence).

The CDR3 bases are TGTGCCAGCAGCGCGGACAGGGGAAAACAAGCCCAGCATTTT. It specifies CASSADRGKQAQHF. The chain combines TRBV11-2 with TRBJ1-5; the match to TRBD1 covers 9 bases. The CDR3 totals 14 residues. In germline, CDR1 is SGHAT, CDR2 FQNNGV. The V segment lost 5 bases and the J segment 11 bases; nucleotides outside the gene matches: 10. Based on the CDR3 plus reference TRBV11-2 and TRBJ1-5, the full variable domain is EAGVAQSPRYKIIEKRQSVAFWCNPISGHATLYWYQQILGQGPKLLIQFQNNGVVDDSQLPKDRFSAERLKGVDSTLKIQPAKLEDSAVYLCASSADRGKQAQHFGDGTRLSIL.

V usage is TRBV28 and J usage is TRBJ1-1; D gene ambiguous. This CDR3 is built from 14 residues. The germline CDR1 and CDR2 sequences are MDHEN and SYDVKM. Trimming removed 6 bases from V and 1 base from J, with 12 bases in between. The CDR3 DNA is TGTGCCAGCAGGAGCCCCGGAACGAACACTGAAGCTTTCTTT. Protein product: CASRSPGTNTEAFF.

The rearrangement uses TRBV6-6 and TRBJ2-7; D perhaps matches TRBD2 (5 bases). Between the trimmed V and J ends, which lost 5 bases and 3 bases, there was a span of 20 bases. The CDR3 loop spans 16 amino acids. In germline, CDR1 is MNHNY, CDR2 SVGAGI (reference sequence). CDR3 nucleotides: TGTGCCAGCAGTCCAACTACTAGGCGGATCTTCTACGAGCAGTACTTC. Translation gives CASSPTTRRIFYEQYF.

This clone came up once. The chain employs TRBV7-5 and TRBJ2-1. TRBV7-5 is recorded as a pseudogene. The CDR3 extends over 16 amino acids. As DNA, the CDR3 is TGTGTCAGAAGCCGCGGTTCGTTACAGAGATACAATGAGCAGTTCTTC. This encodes CVRSRGSLQRYNEQFF.